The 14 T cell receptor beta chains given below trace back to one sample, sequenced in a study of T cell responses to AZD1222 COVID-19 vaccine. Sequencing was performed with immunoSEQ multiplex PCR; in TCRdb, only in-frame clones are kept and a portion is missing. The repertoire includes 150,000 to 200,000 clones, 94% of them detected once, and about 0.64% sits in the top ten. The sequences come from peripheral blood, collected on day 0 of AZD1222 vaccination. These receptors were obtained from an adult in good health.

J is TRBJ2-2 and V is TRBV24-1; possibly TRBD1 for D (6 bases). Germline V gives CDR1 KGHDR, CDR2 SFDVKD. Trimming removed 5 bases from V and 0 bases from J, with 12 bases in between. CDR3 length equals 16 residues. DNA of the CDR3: TGTGCCACCAGTGGCAACAGGGCCACGAACACCGGGGAGCTGTTTTTT. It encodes CATSGNRATNTGELFF.

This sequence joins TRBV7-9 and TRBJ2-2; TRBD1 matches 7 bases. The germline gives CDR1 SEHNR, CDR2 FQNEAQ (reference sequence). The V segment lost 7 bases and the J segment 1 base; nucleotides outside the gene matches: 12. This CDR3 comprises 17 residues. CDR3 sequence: CASTPDRVFKNTGELFF. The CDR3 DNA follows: TGTGCCAGCACGCCTGACAGGGTTTTCAAGAACACCGGGGAGCTGTTTTTT.

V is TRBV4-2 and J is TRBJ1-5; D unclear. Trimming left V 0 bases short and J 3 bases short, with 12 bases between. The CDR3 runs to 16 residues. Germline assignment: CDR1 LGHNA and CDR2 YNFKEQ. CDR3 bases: TGTGCCAGCAGCCAAGAGGTTTTGCTTCCCAATCAGCCCCAGCATTTT. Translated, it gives CASSQEVLLPNQPQHF.

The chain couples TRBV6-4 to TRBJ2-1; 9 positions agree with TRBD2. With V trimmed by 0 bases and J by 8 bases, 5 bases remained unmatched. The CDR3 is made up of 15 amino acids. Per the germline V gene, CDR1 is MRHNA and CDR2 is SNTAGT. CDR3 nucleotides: TGTGCCAGCAGTGACTCTAGCGGGAGTAGCGATGAGCAGTTCTTC. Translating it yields CASSDSSGSSDEQFF.

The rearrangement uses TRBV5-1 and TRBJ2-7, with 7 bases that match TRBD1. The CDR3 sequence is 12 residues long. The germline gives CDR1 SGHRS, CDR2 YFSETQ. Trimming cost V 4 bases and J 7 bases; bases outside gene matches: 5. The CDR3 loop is CASSPDREEQYF. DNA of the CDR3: TGCGCCAGCAGCCCTGACAGGGAGGAGCAGTACTTC.

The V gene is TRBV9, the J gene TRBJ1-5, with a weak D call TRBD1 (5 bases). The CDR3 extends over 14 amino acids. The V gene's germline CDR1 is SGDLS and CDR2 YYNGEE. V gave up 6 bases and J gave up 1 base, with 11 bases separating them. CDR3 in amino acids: CASNGGASNQPQHF. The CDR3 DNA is TGTGCCAGCAACGGGGGAGCCAGCAATCAGCCCCAGCATTTT. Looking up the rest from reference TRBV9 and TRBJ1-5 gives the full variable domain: DSGVTQTPKHLITATGQRVTLRCSPRSGDLSVYWYQQSLDQGLQFLIQYYNGEERAKGNILERFSAQQFPDLHSELNLSSLELGDSALYFCASNGGASNQPQHFGDGTRLSIL.

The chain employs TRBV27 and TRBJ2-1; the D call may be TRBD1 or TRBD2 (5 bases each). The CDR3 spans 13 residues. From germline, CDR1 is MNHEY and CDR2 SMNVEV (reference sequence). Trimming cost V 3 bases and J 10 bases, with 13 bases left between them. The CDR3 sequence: CASSFTDWGEQFF. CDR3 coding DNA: TGTGCCAGCAGTTTTACCGACTGGGGGGAGCAGTTCTTC.

The CDR3 DNA follows: TGTGCCCGCGGGGGGGGAGGCCGGGGGACTGAAGCTTTCTTT. Residues: CARGGGGRGTEAFF. The gene calls are TRBV11-2 and TRBJ1-1; the D gene is possibly TRBD1 (5 bases). The germline CDR1 and CDR2 sequences are SGHAT and FQNNGV. V lost 11 bases, J lost 5 bases, and 21 bases lay in between. The CDR3 totals 14 residues. The variable domain in full, completed from reference TRBV11-2 and TRBJ1-1, reads EAGVAQSPRYKIIEKRQSVAFWCNPISGHATLYWYQQILGQGPKLLIQFQNNGVVDDSQLPKDRFSAERLKGVDSTLKIQPAKLEDSAVYLCARGGGGRGTEAFFGQGTRLTVV.

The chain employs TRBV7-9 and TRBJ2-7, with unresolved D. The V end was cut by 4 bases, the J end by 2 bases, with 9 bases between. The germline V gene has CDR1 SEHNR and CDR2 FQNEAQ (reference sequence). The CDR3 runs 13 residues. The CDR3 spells CASSSQATYEQYF. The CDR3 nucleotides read TGTGCCAGCAGCTCCCAGGCAACCTACGAGCAGTACTTC.

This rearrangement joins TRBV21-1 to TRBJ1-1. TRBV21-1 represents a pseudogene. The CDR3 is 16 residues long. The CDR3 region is CASSKVGPGHRTEAFF. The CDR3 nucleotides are TGTGCCAGCAGCAAAGTAGGGCCAGGCCATCGCACTGAAGCTTTCTTT.

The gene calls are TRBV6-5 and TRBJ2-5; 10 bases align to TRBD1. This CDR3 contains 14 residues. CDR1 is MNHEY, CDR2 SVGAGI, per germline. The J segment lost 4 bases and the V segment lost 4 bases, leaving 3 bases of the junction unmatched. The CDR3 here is CASSLDRGAETQYF. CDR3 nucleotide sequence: TGTGCCAGCAGTTTGGACAGGGGGGCAGAGACCCAGTACTTC.

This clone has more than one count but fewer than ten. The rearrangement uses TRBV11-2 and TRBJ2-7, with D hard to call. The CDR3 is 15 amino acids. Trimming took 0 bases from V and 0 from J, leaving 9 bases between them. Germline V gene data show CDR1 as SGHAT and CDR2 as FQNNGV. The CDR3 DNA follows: TGTGCCAGCAGCTTAGATGGTAGGAGCTCCTACGAGCAGTACTTC. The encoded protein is CASSLDGRSSYEQYF.

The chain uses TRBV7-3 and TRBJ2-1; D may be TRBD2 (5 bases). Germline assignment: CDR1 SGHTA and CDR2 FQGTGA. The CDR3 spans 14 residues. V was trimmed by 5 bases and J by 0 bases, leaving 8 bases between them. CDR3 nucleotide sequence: TGTGCCAGCAGCCCCGGGAACTCCTACAATGAGCAGTTCTTC. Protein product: CASSPGNSYNEQFF.

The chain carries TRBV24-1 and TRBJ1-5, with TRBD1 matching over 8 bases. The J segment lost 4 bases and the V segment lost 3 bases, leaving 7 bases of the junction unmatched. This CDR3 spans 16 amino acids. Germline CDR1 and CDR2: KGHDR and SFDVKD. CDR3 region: CATSDGTGSFNQPQHF. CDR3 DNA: TGTGCCACCAGTGATGGGACAGGATCCTTTAATCAGCCCCAGCATTTT.